Below are 6 T cell receptor beta chains sequenced from a single sample in a study of blood T cells in healthy people across ages. Primed by a sample-barcoded 5' primer and a J-beta primer mix, a second PCR proceeded for about 6 to 12 cycles. Each CDR3 protein is one row after TCRdb ran MiXCR on the 5' RACE reads. Of approximately 790,000 distinct CDR3 sequences in the sample, roughly 60% were seen once. Sequencing was performed on blood. These receptors were collected from a man aged 30-40 years in good health.

The V and J genes are TRBV7-9 and TRBJ2-2; 14 bases are a match to TRBD2. CDR1 and CDR2 from the germline V gene are SEHNR and FQNEAQ (reference sequence). V dropped 6 bases and J dropped 0; count of bases not matched to a gene: 3. This CDR3 contains 17 residues. CDR3 DNA: TGTGCCAGCAGAGGGACTAGCGGGGGAACGAACACCGGGGAGCTGTTTTTT. Its translation is CASRGTSGGTNTGELFF.

The CDR3 DNA reads TGTGCCAGCAGTGGGGGCAGGAGCACAGATACGCAGTATTTT. As protein: CASSGGRSTDTQYF. The genes are TRBV11-3 and TRBJ2-3, with D maybe TRBD1 (6 bases). The germline V gene has CDR1 SGHNT and CDR2 YENEEA. Trimming shortened V by 6 bases and J by 0 bases, and 10 bases separated the two germline ends. The CDR3 has 14 residues.

This chain joins TRBV20-1 and TRBJ1-2; no definite D call. The length of the CDR3 is 12 residues. The germline CDR1 and CDR2 sequences are DFQATT and SNEGSKA (reference sequence). V was shortened by 6 bases and J by 4 bases, with 12 bases between the two germline ends. For the CDR3, the DNA is TGCAGTGCCATATACCTCTCCTATGGCTACACCTTC. This encodes CSAIYLSYGYTF.

This chain links TRBV6-5 with TRBJ2-7; TRBD1 aligns across 8 bases. Germline loops: CDR1 MNHEY, CDR2 SVGAGI. The CDR3 totals 13 residues. Trimming took 6 bases from V and 5 from J; bases not matched to a gene: 6. Written as DNA, the CDR3 is TGTGCCAGCAGAGGGGGACAGGCCCACGAGCAGTACTTC. Amino acids: CASRGGQAHEQYF.

In its sample, this clonotype was seen a few times. V gene TRBV6-6 combines with J gene TRBJ2-4; D might be TRBD1 or TRBD2, each matching 6 bases. The CDR3 covers 15 residues. Germline lookup yields CDR1 MNHNY and CDR2 SVGAGI (reference sequence). The V end lost 2 bases, the J end lost 0 bases, and 8 bases lay between the germline ends. Here the CDR3 reads CASSYGGQAKNIQYF. The CDR3 nucleotides read TGTGCCAGCAGTTACGGGGGGCAAGCCAAAAACATTCAGTACTTC.

V usage is TRBV6-2 or TRBV6-3 and J usage is TRBJ2-7, with unresolved D. The CDR3 covers 15 residues. Germline V CDR1 and CDR2: MNHEY, SVGEGT. With 0 bases removed from V and 2 bases from J, the gap between germline ends came to 11 bases. This chain's CDR3 is CASSYSQPRPYEQYF. The CDR3 DNA follows: TGTGCCAGCAGTTACTCGCAACCGCGTCCCTACGAGCAGTACTTC.